This T cell receptor (beta chain) was recorded in a study of OX40 agonist ivuxolimab in advanced cancers. Clones were sequenced by immunoSEQ multiplex PCR, and TCRdb holds only the in-frame ones, with some missing. The table has tens of thousands of clones, 80% seen once. Sequences were derived from CD4+ or CD8+ T cells sorted from blood, sampled in a trial of the OX40 agonist ivuxolimab. This TCR came from an adult with an advanced solid tumor such as melanoma, head and neck, liver or kidney cancer.

The CDR3 DNA reads TGTGCCAGCAGCGCTACAGGAGATACGCAGTATTTT. It encodes CASSATGDTQYF. The chain recombines TRBV6-5 with TRBJ2-3; perhaps TRBD1 as D (5 bases). Germline V gene data show CDR1 as MNHEY and CDR2 as SVGAGI. V was trimmed by 6 bases and J by 5 bases, leaving 9 bases between them. The CDR3 is made up of 12 amino acids.